Presented here are 27 T cell receptor beta chains from one specimen sequenced in a study of CD8+CD57+ T cells in acquired aplastic anemia. The patients chosen for sequencing had shown expansion of CD8+CD57+ cells (detected by flow cytometry). The template for TCR beta VDJ and CDR3 sequence profiling was genomic DNA. TCRdb recomputed calls from the reads with MiXCR, one row per CDR3 protein. This table holds some 180,000 distinct CDR3 sequences, about 60% found once. The sample taken for sequencing was sorted CD4+, CD8+, or CD8+CD57+ T cells (not recorded which) from PBMCs. The origin of the receptors is a human donor with aplastic anemia.

DNA of the CDR3: TGTGCCAGCAGCGGAACAGGGGCCGCTACAGATACGCAGTATTTT. Translation gives CASSGTGAATDTQYF. This rearrangement joins TRBV7-9 to TRBJ2-3; TRBD1 matches 7 bases. Losses at the gene ends were 5 bases for V and 3 bases for J; bases not matched to a gene: 8. The germline CDR1 and CDR2 sequences are SEHNR and FQNEAQ (reference sequence). There are 15 residues in the CDR3.

This chain joins TRBV7-8 and TRBJ1-6; D possibly corresponds to TRBD1 (6 bases). Per the germline V gene, CDR1 is SGHVS and CDR2 is FQNEAQ. The V gene lost 4 bases and the J gene lost 14 bases, with 18 bases spanning the gap. This CDR3 spans 14 amino acids. DNA for the CDR3: TGTGCCAGCAGCTCCGGACAGCTCCTATCAGCCCTCCACTTT. Translating gives CASSSGQLLSALHF.

V and J are TRBV7-9 and TRBJ1-2; a possible D gene is TRBD1 (5 bases). Germline assignment: CDR1 SEHNR and CDR2 FQNEAQ (reference sequence). This CDR3 has 13 amino acids. V was trimmed by 1 base and J by 6 bases, leaving 9 bases between them. The CDR3 region is CASSLVGADGYTF. CDR3 DNA: TGTGCCAGCAGCTTAGTAGGGGCGGATGGCTACACCTTC. The entire variable domain, with the rest obtained from reference TRBV7-9 and TRBJ1-2, is as follows: DTGVSQNPRHKITKRGQNVTFRCDPISEHNRLYWYRQTLGQGPEFLTYFQNEAQLEKSRLLSDRFSAERPKGSFSTLEIQRTEQGDSAMYLCASSLVGADGYTFGSGTRLTVV.

This clonotype was recorded once. The missing conserved phenylalanine or tryptophan at the end of this CDR3 makes a read error likely. The CDR3 region is CSAHLSGANVLTS. The CDR3 nucleotides are TGCAGTGCCCACCTCTCTGGGGCCAACGTCCTGACTTCC. The chain combines TRBV20-1 with TRBJ2-6; D gene unclear. Germline V gives CDR1 DFQATT, CDR2 SNEGSKA (reference sequence). The CDR3 totals 13 residues. V dropped 6 bases and J dropped 0 bases, with 6 bases sitting between them.

This sequence joins TRBV10-3 and TRBJ2-3; no reliable D call. V was pared by 0 bases and J by 4 bases, with 11 bases between. This CDR3 is built from 15 residues. Germline V lookup: CDR1 ENHRY, CDR2 SYGVKD. The CDR3, as DNA: TGTGCCATCAGTGAGTCGTCCAAGGGTCCAGATACGCAGTATTTT. Translating it yields CAISESSKGPDTQYF.

The chain carries TRBV7-9 and TRBJ2-7; D is ambiguous. The CDR3 length is 13 residues. Trimming stripped 3 bases from V and 2 bases from J, with 8 bases between. Germline values: CDR1 SEHNR, CDR2 FQNEAQ (reference sequence). In DNA, the CDR3 is TGTGCCAGCAGCTTTCGGAAGACCTACGAGCAGTACTTC. Encoded protein: CASSFRKTYEQYF.

This clonotype appeared a few times. The rearrangement uses TRBV7-2 and TRBJ1-5; D remains unclear. V gave up 5 bases and J gave up 6 bases, with 14 bases separating them. Germline V CDR1 and CDR2: SGHTA, FQGNSA. The CDR3 extends over 14 amino acids. In DNA, the CDR3 is TGTGCCAGCAGCCCCGACCCGGTTGGTCAGCCCCAGCATTTT. Translated, it gives CASSPDPVGQPQHF.

V usage is TRBV20-1 and J usage is TRBJ2-1; no clear D gene. CDR3 size: 13 residues. Per germline, CDR1 DFQATT and CDR2 SNEGSKA (reference sequence). This CDR3 reads CKKGRSSYNEQFF. CDR3 nucleotide sequence: TGCAAGAAGGGCAGGAGCTCCTACAATGAGCAGTTCTTC.

The V and J genes are TRBV2 and TRBJ1-3; D is possibly TRBD1 (6 bases). V lost 6 bases and J lost 4, with 13 bases in between. In germline, CDR1 is SNHLY, CDR2 FYNNEI. The CDR3 consists of 14 residues. The CDR3 nucleotides read TGTGCCAGCAGACCACAGGGATCCGGAAACACCATATATTTT. This codes for CASRPQGSGNTIYF. Complete variable domain (other parts from reference TRBV2 and TRBJ1-3): EPEVTQTPSHQVTQMGQEVILRCVPISNHLYFYWYRQILGQKVEFLVSFYNNEISEKSEIFDDQFSVERPDGSNFTLKIRSTKLEDSAMYFCASRPQGSGNTIYFGEGSWLTVV.

This clonotype was counted at least ten times. V is TRBV12-5 and J is TRBJ1-5; a weak D match, TRBD1 (6 bases). This CDR3 has 15 amino acids. The ends were cut back, 1 base at V and 2 bases at J, with 9 bases in the middle. Germline V lookup: CDR1 LGHNT, CDR2 FRNRAP. The CDR3 region has the DNA TGTGCTAGTGGTTTGGGAGGGGGGGGCAATCAGCCCCAGCATTTT. Translated, it gives CASGLGGGGNQPQHF.

This chain joins TRBV7-3 and TRBJ2-6; TRBD2 matches at 12 bases. V gave up 5 bases and J gave up 1 base; unmatched junction bases: 6. The CDR3 loop spans 18 amino acids. Germline V gene lookup returns CDR1 SGHTA and CDR2 FQGTGA. CDR3 nucleotides: TGTGCCAGCAGCCTCGGGGGACTAGCGGGTTCTGGGGCCAACGTCCTGACTTTC. This sequence encodes CASSLGGLAGSGANVLTF.

This chain connects TRBV29-1 to TRBJ2-3; possible D gene TRBD1, 6 bases. CDR1 is SQVTM, CDR2 ANQGSEA, per germline. This CDR3 comprises 14 residues. V gave up 5 bases and J gave up 2 bases, with 14 bases separating them. The CDR3 DNA reads as TGCAGCGTTCGGACAGTTACCTCCACAGATACGCAGTATTTT. Translating gives CSVRTVTSTDTQYF.

In this sample, this clonotype turned up a few times. The chain links TRBV24-1 to TRBJ2-2, with D maybe TRBD1 (6 bases). V was trimmed by 4 bases and J by 7 bases, leaving 12 bases between them. The CDR3 contains 14 residues. The germline CDR1 and CDR2 sequences are KGHDR and SFDVKD. CDR3 in DNA: TGTGCCACCAGTGACCTAGACAGGAGCGGGGAGCTGTTTTTT. It encodes CATSDLDRSGELFF.

The chain uses TRBV2 and TRBJ2-1; D perhaps matches TRBD2 (6 bases). V was shortened by 9 bases and J by 6 bases, with 15 bases between the two germline ends. This CDR3 region has 13 residues. Looked up from germline, CDR1 is SNHLY and CDR2 is FYNNEI. Here the CDR3 reads CASALGGSNEQFF. For the CDR3, the DNA is TGTGCCAGTGCCTTGGGGGGTTCCAATGAGCAGTTCTTC.

This clonotype was found many times. The chain employs TRBV25-1 and TRBJ2-3, with 9 bases fitting TRBD2. Germline V gene data show CDR1 as MGHDK and CDR2 as SYGVNS. After removal of 5 bases from V and 6 bases from J, the junction contained 6 bases not matched to a gene. The CDR3 covers 14 residues. The CDR3 coding sequence is TGTGCCAGCAGTACGAGCGGGGGGAGGGATACGCAGTATTTT. As protein: CASSTSGGRDTQYF.

In regard to this clonotype: The junction does not match germline at one end; this may be a read error. The chain has TRBV6-4 and TRBJ1-1; D is unresolved. This CDR3 spans 13 amino acids. Germline CDR1 and CDR2: MRHNA and SNTAGT. Here the CDR3 reads CANSAVVDGEAFF. The CDR3 nucleotides are TGTGCCAACAGTGCTGTAGTTGATGGTGAAGCTTTCTTT.

This sequence joins TRBV20-1 and TRBJ2-7; unclear D gene. This CDR3 is built from 13 residues. Germline lookup yields CDR1 DFQATT and CDR2 SNEGSKA (reference sequence). Deletions cut 1 base from V and 0 bases from J, with 7 bases between. CDR3 protein: CSARVRISYEQYF. The CDR3 coding sequence is TGCAGTGCTAGAGTCCGGATCTCCTACGAGCAGTACTTC.

The rearrangement uses TRBV7-2 and TRBJ1-1, with unresolved D. This CDR3 region has 17 residues. Germline loops: CDR1 SGHTA, CDR2 FQGNSA. V was pared by 1 base and J by 2 bases, with 17 bases between. Written as DNA, the CDR3 is TGTGCCAGCAGCTTAGTACCGGGAGAAGGGATCAACACTGAAGCTTTCTTT. Translated, it gives CASSLVPGEGINTEAFF.

The V and J genes are TRBV24-1 and TRBJ2-7; maybe TRBD2 (6 bases). The CDR3 loop spans 12 amino acids. Trimming pared 7 bases from V and 1 base from J, leaving 7 bases between. Germline CDR1 reads KGHDR; CDR2 reads SFDVKD. Here the CDR3 reads CATRGLSYEQYF. DNA of the CDR3: TGTGCCACCAGGGGACTTTCCTACGAGCAGTACTTC.

This clonotype is a singleton in its sample. A junction end diverges from the germline sequence, so it may reflect a read error. The J gene is TRBJ1-2, the V gene TRBV2; possible D gene TRBD1, 5 bases. CDR1 and CDR2 (germline): SNHLY, FYNNEI. The CDR3 runs 13 residues. The CDR3 DNA reads as TGTGCCAGCTGTGAGGCCGGGACCGCGGGCTACACCTTC. Translating gives CASCEAGTAGYTF.

The V gene is TRBV7-9, the J gene TRBJ2-7; 12 bases line up with TRBD2. The CDR3 contains 18 residues. J lost 4 bases, V lost 4 bases, and 14 bases had no gene match. Germline CDR1 reads SEHNR; CDR2 reads FQNEAQ (reference sequence). This chain's CDR3 is CASSYKRTSGTGKYEQYF. In DNA, the CDR3 is TGTGCCAGCAGCTATAAACGGACTAGCGGGACGGGGAAGTACGAGCAGTACTTC.

This clonotype was seen more than once but under ten times. The V gene is TRBV15, the J gene TRBJ2-2; 7 positions agree with TRBD2. The CDR3 runs 14 residues. The V gene's germline CDR1 is LNHNV and CDR2 YYDKDF (reference sequence). With V trimmed by 4 bases and J by 6 bases, 5 bases remained unmatched. The CDR3 DNA reads TGTGCCACCAGCATTAGCGGGTCCTCCGGGGAGCTGTTTTTT. Residues: CATSISGSSGELFF. Filled out from reference TRBV15 and TRBJ2-2, the complete variable domain reads DAMVIQNPRYQVTQFGKPVTLSCSQTLNHNVMYWYQQKSSQAPKLLFHYYDKDFNNEADTPDNFQSRRPNTSFCFLDIRSPGLGDTAMYLCATSISGSSGELFFGEGSRLTVL.

The rearrangement links TRBV25-1 to TRBJ1-3; D gene ambiguous. CDR3 size: 15 residues. The V end was cut by 6 bases, the J end by 3 bases, with 15 bases between. Germline V gene lookup returns CDR1 MGHDK and CDR2 SYGVNS. The CDR3 here is CASSLIPAGGNTIYF. The CDR3, as DNA: TGTGCCAGCAGCTTAATTCCGGCGGGTGGAAACACCATATATTTT.

This CDR3 reads CASSQKGLAGTDTQYF. In nucleotides, the CDR3 is TGTGCCAGCAGCCAAAAGGGTCTAGCGGGCACAGATACGCAGTATTTT. This chain connects TRBV9 to TRBJ2-3; 7 bases fit TRBD2. The ends lost 4 bases at V and 1 base at J; junction bases unmatched: 9. Looked up from germline, CDR1 is SGDLS and CDR2 is YYNGEE. There are 16 residues in the CDR3.

This clonotype was counted once. The chain couples TRBV6-6 to TRBJ2-7; 7 bases agree with TRBD1. After removal of 5 bases from V and 3 bases from J, the junction contained 10 bases not matched to a gene. CDR1 and CDR2 (germline): MNHNY, SVGAGI (reference sequence). The CDR3 contains 15 residues. The CDR3 loop is CASSERDSPSYEQYF. The DNA of the CDR3 is TGTGCCAGCAGTGAGAGGGACAGTCCCAGCTACGAGCAGTACTTC.

The table lists this clonotype with a few counts. The chain couples TRBV20-1 to TRBJ2-1, with 13 positions matching TRBD2. V was pared by 6 bases and J by 4 bases, with 6 bases of the junction left unmatched. CDR1 and CDR2 (germline): DFQATT, SNEGSKA (reference sequence). This CDR3 region has 15 residues. The CDR3 DNA reads as TGCAGTGCCCCAAGGACTAGCGGGGGATACAATGAGCAGTTCTTC. Translating it yields CSAPRTSGGYNEQFF.

The chain is built from TRBV20-1 and TRBJ2-3; 10 bases are a match to TRBD2. There are 16 residues in the CDR3. Germline CDR1 DFQATT, CDR2 SNEGSKA (reference sequence). With V trimmed by 5 bases and J by 4 bases, 12 bases remained unmatched. In nucleotides, the CDR3 is TGCAGTGCTGACCCCGGACTAGCGGAGGGGGCAGATACGCAGTATTTT. This gives the protein CSADPGLAEGADTQYF.